This note documents a single TCR beta chain sequence. The antigen is unknown. The PCR ran on 60 Vbeta and 13 Jbeta primers. Produced via immunoSEQ multiplex PCR; TCRdb's table is partial and in-frame only. Seen here are around 110,000 clones, approximately 70% observed once, and the top ten hold around 0.95%. The data are from a study of cytomegalovirus exposure and HLA in healthy donors. Whole-study findings and limits: A few CMV-associated chains were confirmed in vitro to be specific for CMV antigens.

Specimen: PBMCs. This receptor was taken from a woman between 25 and 40 years old in good health and CMV-seronegative.

This CDR3 is CASSRHLGLKSYNEQFF. The CDR3 region has the DNA TGTGCCAGCAGCAGACACTTGGGACTGAAATCCTACAATGAGCAGTTCTTC. V usage is TRBV28 and J usage is TRBJ2-1; weak D call: TRBD2 (6 bases). The CDR3 has 17 amino acids. V gave up 6 bases and J gave up 1 base, with 19 bases separating them. Germline assignment: CDR1 MDHEN and CDR2 SYDVKM. The full variable domain, its missing parts supplied by reference TRBV28 and TRBJ2-1, is DVKVTQSSRYLVKRTGEKVFLECVQDMDHENMFWYRQDPGLGLRLIYFSYDVKMKEKGDIPEGYSVSREKKERFSLILESASTNQTSMYLCASSRHLGLKSYNEQFFGPGTRLTVL.